The 29 T cell receptor beta chains presented below share a single source sample, sequenced in a study of beta chain features in type 1 diabetes. Study-wide results and caveats: The study found moderately but significantly shorter TCRB CDR3s in all four CD4+ subsets of Type 1 diabetes patients.

The authors reverse transcribed all of the isolated RNA, so sequencing captured expressed TCRB transcripts. Here immunoSEQ multiplex PCR was the method, and the copy in TCRdb shows in-frame clones only, minus some. The sample consists of nearly 700,000 clones, 10% to 15% of them appearing once. Antigens for these TCRs are unknown. The sample taken for sequencing was naive CD4+ T cells from blood. The receptors were sampled from a man between 18 and 35 years old with type 1 diabetes.

The chain carries TRBV7-8 and TRBJ1-1; no clear D. The ends were cut back, 5 bases at V and 4 bases at J, with 11 bases in the middle. Germline V lookup: CDR1 SGHVS, CDR2 FQNEAQ. CDR3 size: 13 residues. CDR3 DNA sequence: TGTGCCAGCAGCCCCCGTCTCCCCACTGAAGCTTTCTTT. Its protein is CASSPRLPTEAFF.

The chain has TRBV9 and TRBJ2-4, with no clear D. This CDR3 is built from 16 residues. CDR1 SGDLS and CDR2 YYNGEE come from the germline V gene. Between the trimmed V and J ends, which lost 0 bases and 2 bases, there was a span of 12 bases. CDR3 sequence: CASSVGPRSTKNIQYF. CDR3 in DNA: TGTGCCAGCAGCGTAGGGCCCCGTAGCACCAAAAACATTCAGTACTTC. The full variable domain, completed using reference TRBV9 and TRBJ2-4, is DSGVTQTPKHLITATGQRVTLRCSPRSGDLSVYWYQQSLDQGLQFLIQYYNGEERAKGNILERFSAQQFPDLHSELNLSSLELGDSALYFCASSVGPRSTKNIQYFGAGTRLSVL.

This clone came up a few times. This chain connects TRBV28 to TRBJ1-5, with TRBD1 identical over 7 bases. Germline loops: CDR1 MDHEN, CDR2 SYDVKM. The V gene end was trimmed by 9 bases and the J gene end by 3 bases; junction bases not matched to a gene: 11. The CDR3 spans 15 residues. The CDR3 here is CASARGDSHNQPQHF. As DNA, the CDR3 is TGTGCCAGTGCCAGGGGGGACAGCCACAATCAGCCCCAGCATTTT.

This chain uses TRBV27 with TRBJ2-1, with 12 bases identical to TRBD2. This CDR3 has 18 amino acids. V shed 1 base and J 3 bases; nucleotides not matched to a gene: 7. Germline V gene data show CDR1 as MNHEY and CDR2 as SMNVEV (reference sequence). The CDR3 region is CASSLWKLAGGLYNEQFF. In DNA, the CDR3 is TGTGCCAGCAGTTTATGGAAACTAGCGGGGGGCCTCTACAATGAGCAGTTCTTC.

This clone occurred a few times. The chain uses TRBV18 and TRBJ2-7, with 7 bases that match TRBD1. Germline CDR1 KGHSH, CDR2 LQKENI. The CDR3 runs to 14 residues. With 5 bases clipped from V and 0 bases from J, the junction kept 4 bases outside the gene matches. CDR3: CASSVGTASYEQYF. The CDR3 coding sequence is TGTGCCAGCTCAGTCGGGACAGCCTCCTACGAGCAGTACTTC.

V and J are TRBV6-5 and TRBJ2-1; possible D gene TRBD1, 6 bases. V was clipped by 5 bases and J by 16 bases, with 18 bases between them. The CDR3 sequence is 12 residues long. The V gene's germline CDR1 is MNHEY and CDR2 SVGAGI. CDR3 loop: CASSEYNRDSFF. CDR3 DNA: TGTGCCAGCAGTGAATACAACAGGGATTCTTTCTTC.

This clone came up a few times. The genes are TRBV9 and TRBJ2-5; a possible D gene is TRBD1 (5 bases). CDR3 length: 19 amino acids. V was cut by 7 bases and J by 5 bases, with 33 bases left in between. Germline V gene sequence: CDR1 SGDLS, CDR2 YYNGEE. The CDR3 loop reads CASQGMGLGYRYGRETQYF. The DNA of the CDR3 is TGTGCCAGCCAGGGCATGGGGCTCGGTTATCGGTATGGCCGGGAGACCCAGTACTTC.

V is TRBV7-9 and J is TRBJ2-1; D might be TRBD1 or TRBD2, each matching 6 bases. V lost 2 bases to trimming and J lost 3 bases, with 11 bases between them. Per germline, CDR1 SEHNR and CDR2 FQNEAQ (reference sequence). This CDR3 spans 15 amino acids. The CDR3, as DNA: TGTGCCAGCAGCTTATCGGAGGGGGGCTACAATGAGCAGTTCTTC. It specifies CASSLSEGGYNEQFF.

The chain joins TRBV6-5 to TRBJ1-1; D gene unclear. This CDR3 region has 13 residues. From germline, CDR1 is MNHEY and CDR2 SVGAGI. Trimming took off 5 bases at V and 3 bases at J, with 10 bases between the two ends. The CDR3 coding sequence is TGTGCCAGCAGTGTTGAGGGCCACACTGAAGCTTTCTTT. Translating gives CASSVEGHTEAFF.

The gene calls are TRBV2 and TRBJ1-5; no firm D call. Germline-derived CDR1 and CDR2 are SNHLY and FYNNEI. V dropped 1 base and J dropped 1 base, with 8 bases sitting between them. The CDR3 has 15 residues. The CDR3 DNA is TGTGCCAGCAGTGAAGTGAGACCGAGCAATCAGCCCCAGCATTTT. Translation: CASSEVRPSNQPQHF.

The V call is TRBV19, the J call TRBJ2-7; TRBD1 matches 8 bases. Per germline, CDR1 LNHDA and CDR2 SQIVND (reference sequence). There are 18 residues in the CDR3. With 1 base clipped from V and 1 base from J, the junction kept 12 bases outside the gene matches. CDR3 amino acids: CASSIAPPDRTGSYEQYF. The CDR3 DNA is TGTGCCAGTAGTATAGCCCCTCCTGACCGGACAGGGTCCTACGAGCAGTACTTC.

The rearrangement links TRBV13 to TRBJ2-7; 7 positions agree with TRBD2. CDR1 and CDR2 from the germline V gene are PRHDT and FYEKMQ (reference sequence). The V segment lost 2 bases and the J segment 5 bases; nucleotides outside the gene matches: 6. CDR3 length: 14 amino acids. In DNA, the CDR3 is TGTGCCAGCAGCTTATCTAGCGGCCCCCACGAGCAGTACTTC. This codes for CASSLSSGPHEQYF.

As for this clone: Other nucleotide sequences in the sample specify the same CDR3. This CDR3 is CSVGGRLSYEQYF. The CDR3 DNA sequence: TGCAGCGTTGGGGGCAGACTCTCCTACGAGCAGTACTTC. V and J are TRBV29-1 and TRBJ2-7, with D maybe TRBD1 (5 bases). The CDR3 sequence is 13 residues long. V was shortened by 4 bases and J by 0 bases, with 10 bases between the two germline ends. Germline CDR1 is SQVTM and CDR2 is ANQGSEA.

This chain connects TRBV6-6 to TRBJ1-3, with 8 positions matching TRBD1. Germline V gives CDR1 MNHNY, CDR2 SVGAGI (reference sequence). J gave up 4 bases and V 2 bases, and 4 bases lay outside the gene matches. This CDR3 is built from 15 residues. The CDR3 reads CASSYTGGGGNTIYF. CDR3 DNA: TGTGCCAGCAGTTACACAGGGGGAGGGGGAAACACCATATATTTT.

The CDR3 sequence: CATLPGLADTGELFF. CDR3 DNA sequence: TGTGCCACTCTCCCGGGACTAGCGGACACCGGGGAGCTGTTTTTT. The V and J genes are TRBV11-3 and TRBJ2-2; TRBD2 agrees at 11 bases. CDR1 SGHNT and CDR2 YENEEA come from the germline V gene. Trimming removed 10 bases from V and 3 bases from J; junction bases left unmatched: 7. This CDR3 comprises 15 residues.

This clone was counted only a few times. The chain uses TRBV13 and TRBJ1-1, with 7 bases aligning to TRBD1. This CDR3 has 16 residues. J was trimmed by 4 bases and V by 3 bases; bases with no gene match: 11. CDR1 and CDR2 (germline): PRHDT, FYEKMQ (reference sequence). The CDR3 coding sequence is TGTGCCAGCAGCTTCTTGGCAGGGGGAGGGGGCACTGAAGCTTTCTTT. Encoded protein: CASSFLAGGGGTEAFF.

This clone turned up a few times. The genes are TRBV7-9 and TRBJ2-7; possible D gene TRBD1, 6 bases. The CDR3 is 15 residues long. In germline, CDR1 is SEHNR, CDR2 FQNEAQ (reference sequence). Trimming removed 4 bases from V and 2 bases from J, with 15 bases in between. The CDR3 spells CASSSLSPGAYEQYF. CDR3 in DNA: TGTGCCAGCAGCTCCTTATCACCAGGGGCCTACGAGCAGTACTTC.

This clone was seen a few times. This chain uses TRBV9 with TRBJ2-3; 7 bases agree with TRBD1. CDR1 and CDR2 from the germline V gene are SGDLS and YYNGEE. V shed 4 bases, J shed 2 bases, and the junction held 4 bases outside the gene matches. There are 14 residues in the CDR3. The CDR3, as DNA: TGTGCCAGCAGCTCGGGACAGCTCACAGATACGCAGTATTTT. It codes for CASSSGQLTDTQYF. The entire variable domain, with the rest obtained from reference TRBV9 and TRBJ2-3, is as follows: DSGVTQTPKHLITATGQRVTLRCSPRSGDLSVYWYQQSLDQGLQFLIQYYNGEERAKGNILERFSAQQFPDLHSELNLSSLELGDSALYFCASSSGQLTDTQYFGPGTRLTVL.

The chain uses TRBV6-5 and TRBJ2-5; possibly TRBD2 for D (6 bases). The germline gives CDR1 MNHEY, CDR2 SVGAGI. The CDR3 spans 13 residues. Trimming removed 5 bases from V and 2 bases from J, with 9 bases in between. The CDR3 DNA sequence: TGTGCCAGCAGTCCCGGGGGTCAAGAGACCCAGTACTTC. It encodes CASSPGGQETQYF.

The chain recombines TRBV14 with TRBJ2-1; tentatively, D is TRBD1 (6 bases). Germline V gene data show CDR1 as SGHDN and CDR2 as FVKESK. The CDR3 has 18 amino acids. Trimming cost V 4 bases and J 5 bases, with 24 bases left between them. CDR3 nucleotides: TGTGCCAGCAGCCTTTCACCCGACAGGTTTCTGAGGGACAATGAGCAGTTCTTC. It translates to CASSLSPDRFLRDNEQFF.

V gene TRBV30 combines with J gene TRBJ2-2; unclear D gene. Trimming stripped 4 bases from V and 4 bases from J, with 10 bases between. This CDR3 region has 13 residues. CDR1 is GTSNPN and CDR2 is SVGIG in the germline V gene (reference sequence). In DNA, the CDR3 is TGTGCCTGGACGGCCCGGACCACCGGGGAGCTGTTTTTT. It yields the protein CAWTARTTGELFF.

The V call is TRBV4-1, the J call TRBJ2-1, with TRBD2 matching over 14 bases. The germline CDR1 and CDR2 sequences are MGHRA and YSYEKL. V trimming: 4 bases; J trimming: 6 bases; junction bases outside the gene matches: 5. The CDR3 is 16 amino acids. CDR3: CASSLTSGGAVNEQFF. As DNA, the CDR3 is TGCGCCAGCAGCCTGACTAGCGGGGGGGCCGTCAATGAGCAGTTCTTC.

The chain couples TRBV7-3 to TRBJ2-1; TRBD1 matches 8 bases. The germline CDR1 and CDR2 sequences are SGHTA and FQGTGA. The CDR3 is 13 amino acids. Germline trimming cut 5 bases from V and 12 bases from J; bases unmatched to any gene: 9. The CDR3 DNA is TGTGCCAGCAGCCTGGACAGGGAGCTCTCGCAGTTCTTC. Its translation is CASSLDRELSQFF.

The CDR3 DNA reads as TGTGCCAGCAGTGACCAAGCGGGGTTCTATAGCGAGCAGTACTTC. Translated, it gives CASSDQAGFYSEQYF. The chain is built from TRBV6-1 and TRBJ2-7; 7 bases map to TRBD2. The CDR3 length is 15 residues. Losses at the gene ends were 3 bases for V and 6 bases for J; bases not matched to a gene: 11. Looked up from germline, CDR1 is MNHNS and CDR2 is SASEGT.

This rearrangement joins TRBV10-3 to TRBJ1-2, with a possible D match to TRBD1 (5 bases). The germline V and J ends were trimmed by 7 bases and 2 bases, with 11 bases remaining between them. In germline, CDR1 is ENHRY, CDR2 SYGVKD. The CDR3 runs to 13 residues. The CDR3 region has the DNA TGTGCCATCACCGGGTCAGGGAACTATGGCTACACCTTC. Translation gives CAITGSGNYGYTF.

The V gene is TRBV7-9, the J gene TRBJ2-3; TRBD2 matches at 7 bases. This CDR3 spans 15 amino acids. Per germline, CDR1 SEHNR and CDR2 FQNEAQ (reference sequence). V trimming: 3 bases; J trimming: 0 bases; junction bases outside the gene matches: 3. The CDR3 spells CASSFLSGSTDTQYF. CDR3 bases: TGTGCCAGCAGCTTTCTTAGCGGGAGCACAGATACGCAGTATTTT. The whole variable domain, filled in from reference TRBV7-9 and TRBJ2-3, reads DTGVSQNPRHKITKRGQNVTFRCDPISEHNRLYWYRQTLGQGPEFLTYFQNEAQLEKSRLLSDRFSAERPKGSFSTLEIQRTEQGDSAMYLCASSFLSGSTDTQYFGPGTRLTVL.

V usage is TRBV18 and J usage is TRBJ2-1, with 7 bases lining up with TRBD2. The germline gives CDR1 KGHSH, CDR2 LQKENI. The CDR3 totals 15 residues. Trimming at V came to 4 bases and at J to 8 bases, leaving 11 bases not matched to a gene. Written as DNA, the CDR3 is TGTGCCAGCTCACAGGGGAGGGTCCAACCCCATGAGCAGTTCTTC. Amino acid sequence: CASSQGRVQPHEQFF.

The CDR3, as DNA: TGTGCCAGCAGCTTACCTAGCACAGATACGCAGTATTTT. Translation gives CASSLPSTDTQYF. The chain uses TRBV5-4 and TRBJ2-3; D gene uncertain. The V and J ends lost 2 bases and 0 bases respectively, with 4 bases between them. Germline-derived CDR1 and CDR2 are SGHNT and YYREEE (reference sequence). This CDR3 has 13 residues.

The gene calls are TRBV7-9 and TRBJ1-3; D unclear. Between the trimmed V and J ends, which lost 8 bases and 1 base, there was a span of 0 bases. In germline, CDR1 is SEHNR, CDR2 FQNEAQ (reference sequence). The CDR3 has 10 amino acids. CDR3 sequence: CASSGNTIYF. DNA for the CDR3: TGTGCCAGCTCTGGAAACACCATATATTTT.